Each of the 30 T cell receptor beta chains below was sequenced from the same sample in a study of Graves' ophthalmopathy and Graves' hyperthyroidism. RNA transcripts yielded amplified TCR beta CDR3 regions. RT-PCR was first run with HTBI primers, then multiplex PCR in a second round. TCRdb recomputed calls from the multiplex PCR reads with MiXCR, one row per CDR3 protein. The sample yields roughly 500,000 distinct CDR3 sequences, around 14% seen once. The sample consisted of blood. All receptors come from a woman aged 30 to 39 with Graves' ophthalmopathy.

This clonotype was counted once. The chain links TRBV28 to TRBJ1-1; D is ambiguous. Germline V gives CDR1 MDHEN, CDR2 SYDVKM. The germline V and J ends were trimmed by 7 bases and 1 base, with 10 bases remaining between them. This CDR3 has 13 residues. CDR3: CASNTLPNTEAFF. The DNA for the CDR3 is TGTGCCAGCAACACTTTACCGAACACTGAAGCTTTCTTT.

On this clonotype: An end of the junction does not agree with germline; a read error may underlie this. The chain links TRBV6-1 to TRBJ2-2; TRBD2 is a possible D gene (5 bases). Germline V lookup: CDR1 MNHNS, CDR2 SASEGT. This CDR3 region has 12 residues. This CDR3 reads CASTPGPGDLFF. The CDR3 DNA is TGTGCCAGCACCCCCGGGCCCGGGGATCTGTTTTTT.

This clonotype was observed many times. The chain employs TRBV6-5 and TRBJ1-5, with a weak D call TRBD1 (6 bases). This CDR3 is built from 15 residues. V was clipped by 0 bases and J by 7 bases, with 13 bases between them. CDR1 is MNHEY and CDR2 is SVGAGI in the germline V gene. For the CDR3, the DNA is TGTGCCAGCAGTTACTCAGGGGGGCAAGGACAGCCCCAGCATTTT. Amino acid sequence: CASSYSGGQGQPQHF.

This clonotype was observed many times. This chain connects TRBV2 to TRBJ2-7, with 7 bases lining up with TRBD2. In germline, CDR1 is SNHLY, CDR2 FYNNEI. The CDR3 totals 16 residues. V was clipped by 0 bases and J by 5 bases; unmatched bases: 10. CDR3: CASSEALPSGKNEQYF. CDR3 DNA sequence: TGTGCCAGCAGTGAAGCGCTTCCCAGCGGGAAGAACGAGCAGTACTTC. Based on the CDR3 plus reference TRBV2 and TRBJ2-7, the full variable domain is EPEVTQTPSHQVTQMGQEVILRCVPISNHLYFYWYRQILGQKVEFLVSFYNNEISEKSEIFDDQFSVERPDGSNFTLKIRSTKLEDSAMYFCASSEALPSGKNEQYFGPGTRLTVT.

This clonotype was counted at least ten times. The rearrangement uses TRBV7-8 and TRBJ1-5, with D perhaps TRBD1 (5 bases). The V end lost 5 bases, the J end lost 5 bases, and 22 bases lay between the germline ends. This CDR3 has 17 residues. Germline-derived CDR1 and CDR2 are SGHVS and FQNEAQ. The CDR3 reads CASSPQYAGETYQPQHF. CDR3 nucleotide sequence: TGTGCCAGCAGCCCGCAGTACGCGGGGGAGACTTATCAGCCCCAGCATTTT.

The rearrangement links TRBV10-3 to TRBJ2-5; 7 nucleotides align to TRBD2. The CDR3 has 15 residues. Germline loops: CDR1 ENHRY, CDR2 SYGVKD. V gave up 4 bases and J gave up 4 bases; unmatched junction bases: 9. As DNA, the CDR3 is TGTGCCATCAGTGCAGGAGCGGGGCCCAGAGAGACCCAGTACTTC. Translating it yields CAISAGAGPRETQYF.

There are many counts of this clonotype. The CDR3 is CASATGGGYTF. CDR3 DNA sequence: TGTGCCAGCGCTACAGGGGGCGGCTACACCTTC. This rearrangement joins TRBV12-3 or TRBV12-4 to TRBJ1-2, with TRBD1 identical over 9 bases. The J segment lost 8 bases and the V segment lost 8 bases, leaving 3 bases of the junction unmatched. The CDR3 extends over 11 amino acids.

About this clonotype: This is likely a read error, given that the CDR3 carries no conserved phenylalanine or tryptophan at its end. The gene calls are TRBV12-3 or TRBV12-4 and TRBJ2-7; D is undetermined. The CDR3 is made up of 13 amino acids. V was shortened by 5 bases and J by 7 bases, with 15 bases between the two germline ends. The CDR3 bases are TGTGCCAGCAGTCGCGACATACGTGGAGAGCAGTACTAC. This sequence encodes CASSRDIRGEQYY.

This clonotype has at least ten counts. The chain couples TRBV28 to TRBJ1-2; no clear D. This CDR3 contains 12 residues. The V gene lost 3 bases and the J gene lost 4 bases, with 6 bases spanning the gap. Looked up from germline, CDR1 is MDHEN and CDR2 is SYDVKM. The CDR3 DNA follows: TGTGCCAGCAGTTTGTCAGCCTATGGCTACACCTTC. Protein sequence: CASSLSAYGYTF.

This clonotype has more than one count but fewer than ten. CDR3: CACTQVFGQAANYGYTF. CDR3 nucleotides: TGTGCCTGTACCCAAGTATTTGGACAGGCGGCTAACTATGGCTACACCTTC. J is TRBJ1-2 and V is TRBV30; 7 nucleotides agree with TRBD1. V was clipped by 6 bases and J by 0 bases; unmatched bases: 16. CDR3 length equals 17 residues. Germline V gene lookup returns CDR1 GTSNPN and CDR2 SVGIG (reference sequence).

In its sample, this clonotype was seen a few times. This chain uses TRBV18 with TRBJ2-7, with TRBD1 matching over 9 bases. This CDR3 is 15 amino acids long. From germline, CDR1 is KGHSH and CDR2 LQKENI. Trimming removed 1 base from V and 6 bases from J; junction bases left unmatched: 7. The CDR3: CASSPRGTGFREQYF. In DNA, the CDR3 is TGTGCCAGCTCACCACGGGGGACAGGGTTCCGCGAGCAGTACTTC.

This clonotype was recorded many times. The chain combines TRBV5-1 with TRBJ2-7; D may match TRBD1 or TRBD2 (5 bases each). Trimming removed 0 bases from V and 4 bases from J, with 11 bases in between. Per germline, CDR1 SGHRS and CDR2 YFSETQ. The length of the CDR3 is 14 residues. The DNA of the CDR3 is TGCGCCAGCAGCTTGGAAGCTTGGGGGTACGAGCAGTACTTC. Its protein is CASSLEAWGYEQYF.

This clonotype was detected only a few times. A read error is possible here, since a much larger clone lies one base away. V gene TRBV4-1 combines with J gene TRBJ2-5; the D call may be TRBD1 or TRBD2 (5 bases each). The germline V gene encodes CDR1 MGHRA and CDR2 YSYEKL. This CDR3 region has 16 residues. The CDR3 protein is CASSQLGRTVKETKYF. CDR3 DNA: TGCGCCAGCAGCCAACTGGGACGGACCGTAAAAGAGACCAAGTACTTC.

The sample holds many counts of this clonotype. The CDR3 coding sequence is TGTGCCAGCAGCTTCTGGGGTAACGAGCAGTACTTC. Translating it yields CASSFWGNEQYF. This rearrangement joins TRBV7-8 to TRBJ2-7; D is unresolved. CDR1 is SGHVS and CDR2 is FQNEAQ in the germline V gene. Trimming took off 3 bases at V and 5 bases at J, with 8 bases between the two ends. The CDR3 length is 12 residues. Filled out from reference TRBV7-8 and TRBJ2-7, the complete variable domain reads GAGVSQSPRYKVAKRGQDVALRCDPISGHVSLFWYQQALGQGPEFLTYFQNEAQLDKSGLPSDRFFAERPEGSVSTLKIQRTQQEDSAVYLCASSFWGNEQYFGPGTRLTVT.

Many counts were recorded for this clonotype. The chain uses TRBV6-2 or TRBV6-3 and TRBJ2-7; D unresolved. Germline V gene lookup returns CDR1 MNHEY and CDR2 SVGEGT. This CDR3 comprises 15 residues. V was cut by 6 bases and J by 2 bases, with 17 bases left in between. The DNA of the CDR3 is TGTGCCAGCAGAATCGATGTGGCAGAAGCCTACGAGCAGTACTTC. It specifies CASRIDVAEAYEQYF.

The CDR3 sequence: CASSGGLLNTEAFF. The CDR3 nucleotides are TGTGCCAGCAGTGGGGGACTTTTGAACACTGAAGCTTTCTTT. This chain connects TRBV12-3 or TRBV12-4 to TRBJ1-1, with D tentatively TRBD1 (5 bases). The CDR3 runs to 14 residues. Trimming took off 5 bases at V and 0 bases at J, with 10 bases between the two ends.

This clonotype was seen at least ten times. The rearrangement joins TRBV5-1 to TRBJ2-7, with a tentative D call TRBD2 (6 bases). Trimming left V 1 base short and J 6 bases short, with 17 bases between. Per germline, CDR1 SGHRS and CDR2 YFSETQ. CDR3 length: 15 amino acids. CDR3 amino acids: CASSLTRDPPGEQYF. In DNA, the CDR3 is TGCGCCAGCAGCTTGACGCGGGACCCCCCGGGCGAGCAGTACTTC.

This clonotype was detected ten times or more. The genes are TRBV12-5 and TRBJ2-7; D ambiguous. The CDR3 loop spans 12 amino acids. Germline V gene data show CDR1 as LGHNT and CDR2 as FRNRAP. Trimming removed 6 bases at V and 3 bases at J, with 9 bases between. CDR3 residues: CASGFQRYEQYF. For the CDR3, the DNA is TGTGCTAGTGGATTCCAACGCTACGAGCAGTACTTC. Supplemented by reference TRBV12-5 and TRBJ2-7, the full variable domain reads DARVTQTPRHKVTEMGQEVTMRCQPILGHNTVFWYRQTMMQGLELLAYFRNRAPLDDSGMPKDRFSAEMPDATLATLKIQPSEPRDSAVYFCASGFQRYEQYFGPGTRLTVT.

This clonotype was counted ten times or more. V is TRBV28 and J is TRBJ1-5; no clear D. CDR1 and CDR2 (germline): MDHEN, SYDVKM. This CDR3 spans 11 amino acids. The ends were cut back, 2 bases at V and 5 bases at J, with 1 base in the middle. Here the CDR3 DNA reads TGTGCCAGCAGTTTAGATCAGCCCCAGCATTTT. This gives the protein CASSLDQPQHF.

This clonotype was detected many times. This chain links TRBV24-1 with TRBJ1-6, with TRBD1 matching over 9 bases. Per the germline V gene, CDR1 is KGHDR and CDR2 is SFDVKD. The CDR3 extends over 14 amino acids. With 3 bases clipped from V and 7 bases from J, the junction kept 0 bases outside the gene matches. The CDR3 region has the DNA TGTGCCACCAGTGATGGACAGGGGAATTCACCCCTCCACTTT. It yields the protein CATSDGQGNSPLHF.

As concerns this clonotype: A much bigger clone sits one base away, suggesting this may be a read error. The V call is TRBV7-3, the J call TRBJ1-5, with a possible D match to TRBD1 (6 bases). Germline loops: CDR1 SGHTA, CDR2 FQGTGA. This CDR3 is built from 15 residues. Here the CDR3 DNA reads TGTGCCAGCAGCCCCGGGCCACCCAGGGGCCAGCCCCATCATTTT. Amino acids: CASSPGPPRGQPHHF.

As to this clonotype: Germline is not matched at one junction end, which may reflect a read error. The chain employs TRBV12-3 or TRBV12-4 and TRBJ2-7; D tentatively reads TRBD1 or TRBD2 (5 bases each). The CDR3 totals 14 residues. CDR3 bases: TGTGCCAGCAGTTTGGGGGACCCCCCCTACGAGCACTACTTC. Translating it yields CASSLGDPPYEHYF.

This clonotype has a handful of counts. A read error may produce the germline difference seen at one junction end. The chain combines TRBV7-2 with TRBJ1-6; D is unclear. The length of the CDR3 is 16 residues. Germline CDR1 is SGHTA and CDR2 is FQGNSA. In DNA form, the CDR3 reads TGTGCCAGCAGCTTAGCAGGGAGCTCCTATAATTCAGCCCTCCACTTT. Its translation is CASSLAGSSYNSALHF.

This clonotype showed up just once. Germline and junction disagree at one end, which may indicate a read error. The gene calls are TRBV3-1 and TRBJ2-7; 8 nucleotides match TRBD1. The CDR3 runs to 17 residues. The germline V gene encodes CDR1 LGHDT and CDR2 YNNKEL (reference sequence). CDR3 residues: CASSQRRQGAGAYEQDF. CDR3 DNA sequence: TGTGCCAGCAGCCAACGTCGGCAGGGGGCTGGCGCCTACGAGCAGGACTTC.

This clonotype occurred many times. The V call is TRBV12-3 or TRBV12-4, the J call TRBJ1-5, with 7 bases lining up with TRBD1. This CDR3 is built from 17 residues. V gave up 3 bases and J gave up 6 bases; unmatched junction bases: 14. As DNA, the CDR3 is TGTGCCAGCAGTTTGGGGCGGATCGACAGGGAGGGTCAGCCCCAGCATTTT. Its protein is CASSLGRIDREGQPQHF.

V and J are TRBV20-1 and TRBJ1-5, with TRBD1 matching over 8 bases. The CDR3 loop spans 14 amino acids. The junction had 2 bases not matched to a gene; V was cut back by 0 bases and J by 4 bases. Germline V gives CDR1 DFQATT, CDR2 SNEGSKA (reference sequence). The CDR3 spells CSAREGTGNQPQHF. The DNA for the CDR3 is TGCAGTGCTAGAGAGGGGACAGGAAATCAGCCCCAGCATTTT.

The chain carries TRBV12-3 or TRBV12-4 and TRBJ2-7; maybe TRBD1 (6 bases). The CDR3 extends over 14 amino acids. V lost 10 bases to trimming and J lost 3 bases, with 19 bases between them. DNA of the CDR3: TGTGCCACCAAAGGCAGGGGTGGGGGCTACGAGCAGTACTTC. Translated, it gives CATKGRGGGYEQYF.

This clonotype was picked up a small number of times. The rearrangement uses TRBV19 and TRBJ2-2; D assignment may be TRBD1 or TRBD2 (5 bases each). Trimming shortened V by 3 bases and J by 5 bases, and 7 bases separated the two germline ends. Germline-derived CDR1 and CDR2 are LNHDA and SQIVND (reference sequence). CDR3 length equals 13 residues. The CDR3 DNA reads as TGTGCCAGTAGTATGGGGGAGACCGGGGAGCTGTTTTTT. The encoded protein is CASSMGETGELFF.

This sequence joins TRBV13 and TRBJ2-5; D is possibly TRBD2 (5 bases). This CDR3 is 14 amino acids long. Trimming left V 5 bases short and J 5 bases short, with 15 bases between. Germline loops: CDR1 PRHDT, CDR2 FYEKMQ (reference sequence). The CDR3 here is CASSPRPTGETQYF. The DNA for the CDR3 is TGTGCCAGCAGCCCCCGCCCGACGGGGGAGACCCAGTACTTC.

The rearrangement links TRBV4-1 to TRBJ2-7; TRBD1 might be the D (6 bases). Germline V lookup: CDR1 MGHRA, CDR2 YSYEKL. The length of the CDR3 is 14 residues. Trimming stripped 2 bases from V and 10 bases from J, with 18 bases between. The CDR3 sequence is CASSQISGGQPQYF. Here the CDR3 DNA reads TGCGCCAGCAGCCAAATTAGTGGGGGACAACCCCAGTACTTC.